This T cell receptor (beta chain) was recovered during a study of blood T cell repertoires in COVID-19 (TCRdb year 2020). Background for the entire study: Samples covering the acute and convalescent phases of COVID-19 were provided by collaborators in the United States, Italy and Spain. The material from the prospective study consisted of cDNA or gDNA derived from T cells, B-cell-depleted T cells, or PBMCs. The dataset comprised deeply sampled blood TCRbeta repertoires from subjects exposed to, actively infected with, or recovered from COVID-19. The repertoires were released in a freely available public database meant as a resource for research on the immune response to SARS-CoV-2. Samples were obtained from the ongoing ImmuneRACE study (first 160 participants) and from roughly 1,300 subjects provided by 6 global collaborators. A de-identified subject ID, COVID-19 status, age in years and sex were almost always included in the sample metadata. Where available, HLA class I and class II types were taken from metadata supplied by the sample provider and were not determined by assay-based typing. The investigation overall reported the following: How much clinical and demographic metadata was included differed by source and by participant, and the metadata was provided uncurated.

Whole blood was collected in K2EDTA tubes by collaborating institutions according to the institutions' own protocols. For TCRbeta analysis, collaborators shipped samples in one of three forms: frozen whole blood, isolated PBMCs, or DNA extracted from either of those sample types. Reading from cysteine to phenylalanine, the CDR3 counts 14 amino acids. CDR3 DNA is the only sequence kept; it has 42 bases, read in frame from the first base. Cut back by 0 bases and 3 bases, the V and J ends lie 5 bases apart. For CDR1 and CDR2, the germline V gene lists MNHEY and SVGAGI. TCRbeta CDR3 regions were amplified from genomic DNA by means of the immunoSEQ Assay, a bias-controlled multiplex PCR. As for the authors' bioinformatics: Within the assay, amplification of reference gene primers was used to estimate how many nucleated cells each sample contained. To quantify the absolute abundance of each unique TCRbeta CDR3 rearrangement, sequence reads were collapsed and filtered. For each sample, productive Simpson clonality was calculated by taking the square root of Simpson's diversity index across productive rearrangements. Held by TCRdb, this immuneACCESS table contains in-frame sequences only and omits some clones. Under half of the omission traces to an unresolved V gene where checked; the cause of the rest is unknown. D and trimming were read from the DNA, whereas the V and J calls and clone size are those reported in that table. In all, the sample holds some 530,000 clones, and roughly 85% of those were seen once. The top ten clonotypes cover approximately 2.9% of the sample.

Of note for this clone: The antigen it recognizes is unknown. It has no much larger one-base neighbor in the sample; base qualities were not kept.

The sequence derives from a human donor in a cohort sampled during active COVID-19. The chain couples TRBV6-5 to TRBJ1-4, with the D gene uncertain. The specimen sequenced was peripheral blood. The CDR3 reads CASSYSFSNEKLFF. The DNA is TGTGCCAGCAGTTACTCGTTCTCTAATGAAAAACTGTTTTTT.